This T cell receptor (beta chain) appears in the sequencing data of a study of cytomegalovirus exposure and HLA in healthy donors. Sequenced by immunoSEQ multiplex PCR; TCRdb stores in-frame clones only, minus some. The data contain over 130,000 clones, approximately 86% of them singletons. This CDR3 has 14 amino acids. Germline V lookup: CDR1 SEHNR, CDR2 FQNEAQ (reference sequence). Deletions cut 1 base from V and 2 bases from J, with 9 bases between. Sequencing was done on a sample of PBMCs. The receptor's source is a man between 18 and 35 years old in good health and CMV-seropositive. This chain links TRBV7-9 with TRBJ2-7; D unresolved. The CDR3 DNA reads as TGTGCCAGCAGCTTAGTCGAAGCCACCTACGAGCAGTACTTC. This sequence encodes CASSLVEATYEQYF.